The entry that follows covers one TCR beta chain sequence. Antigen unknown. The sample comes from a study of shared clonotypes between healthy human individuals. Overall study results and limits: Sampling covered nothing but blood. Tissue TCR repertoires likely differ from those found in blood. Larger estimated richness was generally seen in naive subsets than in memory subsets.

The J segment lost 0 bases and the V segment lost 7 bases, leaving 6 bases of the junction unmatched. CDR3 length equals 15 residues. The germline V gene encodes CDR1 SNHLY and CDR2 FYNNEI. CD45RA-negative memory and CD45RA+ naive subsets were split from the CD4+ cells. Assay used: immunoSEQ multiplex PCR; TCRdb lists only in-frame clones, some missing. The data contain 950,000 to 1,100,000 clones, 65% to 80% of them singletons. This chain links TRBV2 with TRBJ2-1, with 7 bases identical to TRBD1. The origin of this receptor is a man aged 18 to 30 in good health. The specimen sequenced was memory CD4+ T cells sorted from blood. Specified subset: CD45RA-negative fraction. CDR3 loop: CASKNRDSSYNEQFF. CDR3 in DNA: TGTGCCAGCAAGAACCGGGACAGCTCCTACAATGAGCAGTTCTTC. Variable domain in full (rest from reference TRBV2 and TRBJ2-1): EPEVTQTPSHQVTQMGQEVILRCVPISNHLYFYWYRQILGQKVEFLVSFYNNEISEKSEIFDDQFSVERPDGSNFTLKIRSTKLEDSAMYFCASKNRDSSYNEQFFGPGTRLTVL.